The entry below describes one T cell receptor beta chain. This sample was included in a study of OX40 agonist ivuxolimab in advanced cancers. TCRdb keeps only in-frame clones here, not all; method: immunoSEQ multiplex PCR. Among about 94,000 clones listed, around 90% were seen once. Germline V lookup: CDR1 MNHEY, CDR2 SVGAGI. Deletions cut 5 bases from V and 4 bases from J, with 17 bases between. CDR3 length: 15 residues. The sequencing used CD4+ or CD8+ T cells sorted from blood, collected in a trial of the OX40 agonist ivuxolimab. This sequence was found in an adult with an advanced solid tumor such as melanoma, head and neck, liver or kidney cancer. The chain has TRBV6-5 and TRBJ1-2; D possibly corresponds to TRBD1 (5 bases). In nucleotides, the CDR3 is TGTGCCAGCAGTCTCCGGGACGCTGGAGGCTATGGCTACACCTTC. Translating gives CASSLRDAGGYGYTF.